These T cell receptor beta chains were read from a single sample in a study of blood T cell repertoires in COVID-19. The method was immunoSEQ multiplex PCR; TCRdb's version includes in-frame clones alone and lacks a portion of them. This sample yields under 200,000 clones, of which over 70% are seen a single time; 5.6% belongs to the top ten. What was sequenced was PBMCs or T cells enriched from blood (not recorded which). These receptors were taken from a woman aged 40 to 50 with acute COVID-19. Both conserved end residues are part of each CDR3. A D gene is named only where the DNA matches it firmly. The listing skips clone size in some rows; elsewhere it reads once, few, many or a size class.

V gene: TRBV30; clone size: -; D gene: TRBD2; J gene: TRBJ2-1; CDR3 DNA: TGTGCCTGGAGTGTATCGGCGGGAGGAACGGATGAGCAGTTCTTC; CDR3 protein: CAWSVSAGGTDEQFF
V gene: TRBV2; clone size: -; D gene: TRBD2; J gene: TRBJ2-5; CDR3 DNA: TGTGCCAGCAGGTGGGGACTAGAGGCGGTGGAGACCCAGTACTTC; CDR3 protein: CASRWGLEAVETQYF
V gene: TRBV6-1; clone size: few; D gene: TRBD1; J gene: TRBJ1-2; CDR3 DNA: TGTGCCAGCAGTGAAGCGGGGACAGGGACCGGCTACACCTTC; CDR3 protein: CASSEAGTGTGYTF
V gene: TRBV7-9; clone size: -; D gene: TRBD2; J gene: TRBJ2-3; CDR3 DNA: TGTGCCAGCAGCTTAGTCGCGGGAGCGGACACAGATACGCAGTATTTT; CDR3 protein: CASSLVAGADTDTQYF
V gene: TRBV18; clone size: -; D gene: TRBD2; J gene: TRBJ2-5; CDR3 DNA: TGTGCCAGCTCACCGAAGGGTTGGACTAGCGTACGAGAGACCCAGTACTTC; CDR3 protein: CASSPKGWTSVRETQYF
V gene: TRBV7-9; clone size: -; D gene: -; J gene: TRBJ2-5; CDR3 DNA: TGTGCCAGCAGCTTACAGGCGCAGACCCAGTACTTC; CDR3 protein: CASSLQAQTQYF
V gene: TRBV7-9; clone size: -; D gene: TRBD1; J gene: TRBJ1-2; CDR3 DNA: TGTGCCAGCAGCTTAGCGGGACAGCTCTATGGCTACACCTTC; CDR3 protein: CASSLAGQLYGYTF
V gene: TRBV7-3; clone size: -; D gene: TRBD1; J gene: TRBJ1-6; CDR3 DNA: TGTGCCAGCAGCTTAGGGACAGCAAATTCACCCCTCCACTTT; CDR3 protein: CASSLGTANSPLHF
V gene: TRBV12-5; clone size: -; D gene: -; J gene: TRBJ2-3; CDR3 DNA: TGTGCTAGTGGTTTTGCCGGGAAAGCATACGCAGATACGCAGTATTTT; CDR3 protein: CASGFAGKAYADTQYF
V gene: TRBV7-2; clone size: once; D gene: -; J gene: TRBJ1-2; CDR3 DNA: TGTGCCAGCAGCCTCCAGACGGGACACCTCTTAGCTAACTATGGCTACACCTTC; CDR3 protein: CASSLQTGHLLANYGYTF
V gene: TRBV2; clone size: few; D gene: -; J gene: TRBJ1-5; CDR3 DNA: TGTGCCAGCACCCGGGAGGGCAATCAGCCCCAGCATTTT; CDR3 protein: CASTREGNQPQHF
V gene: TRBV10-3; clone size: -; D gene: -; J gene: TRBJ1-6; CDR3 DNA: TGTGCCATCAGTGATTTTGGGGGGTTGAATAATTCACCCCTCCACTTT; CDR3 protein: CAISDFGGLNNSPLHF
V gene: TRBV4-1; clone size: -; D gene: TRBD1; J gene: TRBJ2-7; CDR3 DNA: TGCGCCAGCAGCCAAGATATAGGGGGCCTTCTAAGCTACGAGCAGTACTTC; CDR3 protein: CASSQDIGGLLSYEQYF
V gene: TRBV9; clone size: -; D gene: -; J gene: TRBJ2-5; CDR3 DNA: TGTGCCAGCAGCGTAGGGGCTCGGAACCAAGAGACCCAGTACTTC; CDR3 protein: CASSVGARNQETQYF
V gene: TRBV2; clone size: few; D gene: TRBD2; J gene: TRBJ2-1; CDR3 DNA: TGTGCCAGCAGTGAAGTAAACAGCGGGAGGCCCAATGAGCAGTTCTTC; CDR3 protein: CASSEVNSGRPNEQFF
V gene: TRBV5-1; clone size: -; D gene: -; J gene: TRBJ1-2; CDR3 DNA: TGCGCCAGCAGCTCGATACAGGCCTATGGCTACACCTTC; CDR3 protein: CASSSIQAYGYTF
V gene: TRBV2; clone size: -; D gene: TRBD1; J gene: TRBJ2-1; CDR3 DNA: TGTGCCAGCAGTCTGACAGGGCTCGGCTACAATGAGCAGTTCTTC; CDR3 protein: CASSLTGLGYNEQFF
V gene: TRBV5-1; clone size: -; D gene: -; J gene: TRBJ1-2; CDR3 DNA: TGCGCCAGCAGTGATCTCGGGGTCTATGGCTACACCTTC; CDR3 protein: CASSDLGVYGYTF
V gene: TRBV5-4; clone size: -; D gene: TRBD2; J gene: TRBJ2-5; CDR3 DNA: TGTGCCAGCAGCCCCCGGGAGGGCCAGCGTGCCCAGTACTTC; CDR3 protein: CASSPREGQRAQYF
V gene: TRBV10-3; clone size: -; D gene: TRBD2; J gene: TRBJ2-1; CDR3 DNA: TGTGCCATCAGTGATCCTGAAGCGGGGGACTCCTACAATGAGCAGTTCTTC; CDR3 protein: CAISDPEAGDSYNEQFF
V gene: TRBV11-3; clone size: -; D gene: TRBD2; J gene: TRBJ2-1; CDR3 DNA: TGTGCCAGCAGCCCTAGCGGGAGTCGAGGCAATGAGCAGTTCTTC; CDR3 protein: CASSPSGSRGNEQFF
V gene: TRBV5-4; clone size: -; D gene: -; J gene: TRBJ2-3; CDR3 DNA: TGTGCCAGCAGCTTAGAGGGTCTTAATACGCAGTATTTT; CDR3 protein: CASSLEGLNTQYF
V gene: TRBV19; clone size: few; D gene: TRBD1; J gene: TRBJ1-5; CDR3 DNA: TGTGCCAGTAGTGTCGGGACAGGGGGTAGTCGGAATCAGCCCCAGCATTTT; CDR3 protein: CASSVGTGGSRNQPQHF
V gene: TRBV2; clone size: -; D gene: -; J gene: TRBJ1-6; CDR3 DNA: TGTGCCACTACGTATGGCTCCTATAATTCACCCCTCCACTTT; CDR3 protein: CATTYGSYNSPLHF
V gene: TRBV7-2; clone size: -; D gene: TRBD1; J gene: TRBJ1-6; CDR3 DNA: TGTGCCAGCAGCTTAGGGGACAGGGTCGTCCCCCTCCACTTT; CDR3 protein: CASSLGDRVVPLHF
V gene: TRBV19; clone size: many; D gene: TRBD1; J gene: TRBJ1-2; CDR3 DNA: TGTGCCAGCGAAGTCTACGGGACAGGGAGAGGCTACACCTTC; CDR3 protein: CASEVYGTGRGYTF
V gene: TRBV28; clone size: -; D gene: -; J gene: TRBJ1-1; CDR3 DNA: TGTGCCAGCAGTTTGGGACATCGGAACACTGAAGCTTTCTTT; CDR3 protein: CASSLGHRNTEAFF
V gene: TRBV2; clone size: once; D gene: -; J gene: TRBJ2-1; CDR3 DNA: TGTGCCAGCAGCGCTCCTATGGGCTACTACAATGAGCAGTTCTTC; CDR3 protein: CASSAPMGYYNEQFF
V gene: TRBV7-6; clone size: -; D gene: -; J gene: TRBJ2-3; CDR3 DNA: TGTGCCAGCAGCCTGGCGGGGGCTAGCACAGATACGCAGTATTTT; CDR3 protein: CASSLAGASTDTQYF
V gene: TRBV24-1; clone size: -; D gene: TRBD2; J gene: TRBJ2-1; CDR3 DNA: TGTGCCACCAGTAGTACTAGCGGAGACAATGAGCAGTTCTTC; CDR3 protein: CATSSTSGDNEQFF
V gene: TRBV5-1; clone size: few; D gene: TRBD1; J gene: TRBJ1-2; CDR3 DNA: TGCGCCAGCAGCCCCGGACAGGGACTGAACTATGGCTACACCTTC; CDR3 protein: CASSPGQGLNYGYTF
V gene: TRBV7-9; clone size: -; D gene: -; J gene: TRBJ2-7; CDR3 DNA: TGTGCCAGCAGCCCTTCTTTCGGAGGGGCCTACGAGCAGTACTTC; CDR3 protein: CASSPSFGGAYEQYF
V gene: TRBV19; clone size: -; D gene: -; J gene: TRBJ2-1; CDR3 DNA: TGTGCCAGCGCCCCGGGAAGCTCCTACAATGAGCAGTTCTTC; CDR3 protein: CASAPGSSYNEQFF
V gene: TRBV30; clone size: -; D gene: -; J gene: TRBJ1-1; CDR3 DNA: TGTGCCTGGAGTGTAAGAGTGAACACTGAAGCTTTCTTT; CDR3 protein: CAWSVRVNTEAFF
V gene: TRBV6-1; clone size: -; D gene: -; J gene: TRBJ1-3; CDR3 DNA: TGTGCCAGCAGTGAAGGTGTTAGGGCGGGAGGAAACACCATATATTTT; CDR3 protein: CASSEGVRAGGNTIYF
V gene: TRBV5-6; clone size: -; D gene: -; J gene: TRBJ2-7; CDR3 DNA: TGTGCCAGCAGCAGGTCGGGACAAGCCTACGAGCAGTACTTC; CDR3 protein: CASSRSGQAYEQYF
V gene: TRBV7-9; clone size: few; D gene: -; J gene: TRBJ2-1; CDR3 DNA: TGTGCCAGCAGCTTAGATCAGGGTACCGATGAGCAGTTCTTC; CDR3 protein: CASSLDQGTDEQFF
V gene: TRBV28; clone size: -; D gene: TRBD1; J gene: TRBJ1-5; CDR3 DNA: TGTGCCAGCAGTCTGGGACAGAATAGCAATCAGCCCCAGCATTTT; CDR3 protein: CASSLGQNSNQPQHF
V gene: TRBV18; clone size: -; D gene: TRBD1; J gene: TRBJ1-5; CDR3 DNA: TGTGCCAGCTCTACGAACAGGGGAAACAATCAGCCCCAGCATTTT; CDR3 protein: CASSTNRGNNQPQHF
V gene: TRBV4-1; clone size: -; D gene: TRBD2; J gene: TRBJ2-2; CDR3 DNA: TGCGCCAGCAGCCAAGATCTATTCGGACTAGCGGACACCGGGGAGCTGTTTTTT; CDR3 protein: CASSQDLFGLADTGELFF
V gene: TRBV7-3; clone size: -; D gene: -; J gene: TRBJ2-1; CDR3 DNA: TGTGCCAGCAGACTATCGGGTAGCAGCTACAATGAGCAGTTCTTC; CDR3 protein: CASRLSGSSYNEQFF
V gene: TRBV28; clone size: -; D gene: -; J gene: TRBJ1-5; CDR3 DNA: TGTGCCAGCAGCCTAATGTCTTCGGTAGGCAATCAGCCCCAGCATTTT; CDR3 protein: CASSLMSSVGNQPQHF
V gene: TRBV27; clone size: -; D gene: TRBD1; J gene: TRBJ1-5; CDR3 DNA: TGTGCCAGCAGTTCCCGGACAGGGGGGCTTGGGCAGCCCCAGCATTTT; CDR3 protein: CASSSRTGGLGQPQHF
V gene: TRBV3-1/TRBV3-2; clone size: -; D gene: -; J gene: TRBJ1-3; CDR3 DNA: TGTGCCAGCACCGCCCGGGCGGGAGGACACACCATATATTTT; CDR3 protein: CASTARAGGHTIYF